A single sample is the source of the 27 T cell receptor beta chains below, sequenced in a study of shared clonotypes between healthy human individuals. Only in-frame clones appear in the TCRdb table, and some are missing; sequencing was by immunoSEQ multiplex PCR. The table has about 2.4 million clones, 90% to 95% seen once. Sequenced: naive CD4+ T cells sorted from blood. Documented subset: CD45RA+ positively selected. The receptors come from a man between 18 and 29 years old in good health.

This clone was seen just once. This chain joins TRBV10-1 and TRBJ1-1; D gene uncertain. CDR3 length: 15 residues. Trimming cost V 1 base and J 1 base, with 10 bases left between them. Germline V gene lookup returns CDR1 WNHNN and CDR2 SYGVQD (reference sequence). CDR3 loop: CASSEYSVGNTEAFF. CDR3 sequence (DNA): TGCGCCAGCAGTGAGTATTCGGTCGGGAACACTGAAGCTTTCTTT.

The CDR3 region has the DNA TGCGCCAGCAGCTTGGGCGGTCTTTCGCTCACAGATACGCAGTATTTT. Its protein is CASSLGGLSLTDTQYF. The chain employs TRBV5-1 and TRBJ2-3; D remains ambiguous. Germline CDR1 is SGHRS and CDR2 is YFSETQ. The CDR3 runs to 16 residues. Trimming removed 0 bases at V and 2 bases at J, with 13 bases between. The full variable domain, with the rest looked up from reference TRBV5-1 and TRBJ2-3, is KAGVTQTPRYLIKTRGQQVTLSCSPISGHRSVSWYQQTPGQGLQFLFEYFSETQRNKGNFPGRFSGRQFSNSRSEMNVSTLELGDSALYLCASSLGGLSLTDTQYFGPGTRLTVL.

The J gene is TRBJ1-2, the V gene TRBV7-8; D perhaps matches TRBD1 (6 bases). The CDR3 runs 15 residues. V lost 5 bases and J lost 0, with 13 bases in between. From germline, CDR1 is SGHVS and CDR2 FQNEAQ. This CDR3 is CASSPQQGANYGYTF. In nucleotides, the CDR3 is TGTGCCAGCAGCCCCCAACAGGGAGCTAACTATGGCTACACCTTC.

This chain uses TRBV7-6 with TRBJ1-4; the D gene is possibly TRBD1 (5 bases). Trimming removed 3 bases at V and 3 bases at J, with 8 bases between. The germline CDR1 and CDR2 sequences are SGHVS and FNYEAQ. This CDR3 contains 14 residues. The CDR3 DNA sequence: TGTGCCAGCAGCTTCAAGACAGCTAATGAAAAACTGTTTTTT. Protein: CASSFKTANEKLFF. Based on the CDR3 plus reference TRBV7-6 and TRBJ1-4, the full variable domain is GAGVSQSPRYKVTKRGQDVALRCDPISGHVSLYWYRQALGQGPEFLTYFNYEAQQDKSGLPNDRFSAERPEGSISTLTIQRTEQRDSAMYRCASSFKTANEKLFFGSGTQLSVL.

As DNA, the CDR3 is TGTGCCAGTAGCTTGGGGACAGAGAATCAGCCCCAGCATTTT. Protein sequence: CASSLGTENQPQHF. The chain carries TRBV19 and TRBJ1-5, with 7 bases aligning to TRBD1. Germline V lookup: CDR1 LNHDA, CDR2 SQIVND (reference sequence). This CDR3 is built from 14 residues. Trimming at V came to 6 bases and at J to 4 bases, leaving 6 bases not matched to a gene. The full variable domain, its missing parts supplied by reference TRBV19 and TRBJ1-5, is DGGITQSPKYLFRKEGQNVTLSCEQNLNHDAMYWYRQDPGQGLRLIYYSQIVNDFQKGDIAEGYSVSREKKESFPLTVTSAQKNPTAFYLCASSLGTENQPQHFGDGTRLSIL.

The chain carries TRBV2 and TRBJ2-7; 10 bases are a match to TRBD2. This CDR3 is 14 amino acids long. Unmatched junction bases numbered 2, after V lost 4 bases and J lost 2 bases. In germline, CDR1 is SNHLY, CDR2 FYNNEI. The CDR3 nucleotides are TGTGCCAGCAGTGGGACTAGCGGTCCCTACGAGCAGTACTTC. It codes for CASSGTSGPYEQYF.

The chain carries TRBV7-9 and TRBJ2-3; 8 bases map to TRBD1. The CDR3 runs 15 residues. CDR1 is SEHNR and CDR2 is FQNEAQ in the germline V gene (reference sequence). Germline trimming cut 5 bases from V and 7 bases from J; bases unmatched to any gene: 11. CDR3 sequence: CASSLRGQDSYTQYF. CDR3 in DNA: TGTGCCAGCAGCCTCCGGGGACAGGATTCGTATACGCAGTATTTT.

This sequence joins TRBV28 and TRBJ1-5; the D is unclear. V lost 2 bases to trimming and J lost 5 bases, with 10 bases between them. Germline assignment: CDR1 MDHEN and CDR2 SYDVKM. This CDR3 comprises 14 residues. CDR3 nucleotide sequence: TGTGCCAGCAGTTTAAGTTCGGGGTATCAGCCCCAGCATTTT. This sequence encodes CASSLSSGYQPQHF.

In its sample, this clone was seen once. The V gene is TRBV11-2, the J gene TRBJ2-5; D ambiguous. The CDR3 consists of 13 residues. Germline V gene sequence: CDR1 SGHAT, CDR2 FQNNGV. V shed 5 bases and J shed 2 bases, with 9 bases lying between them. CDR3 sequence (DNA): TGTGCCAGCAGCATGGGATCTCAAGAGACCCAGTACTTC. This sequence encodes CASSMGSQETQYF.

V is TRBV18 and J is TRBJ1-1, with TRBD1 as a possible D gene (6 bases). This CDR3 spans 15 amino acids. CDR1 is KGHSH, CDR2 LQKENI, per germline. Deletions cut 6 bases from V and 0 bases from J, with 14 bases between. The CDR3 reads CASSSGEGMNTEAFF. The CDR3 DNA reads TGTGCCAGCTCCTCAGGGGAGGGGATGAACACTGAAGCTTTCTTT.

The chain combines TRBV30 with TRBJ2-5; 10 bases align to TRBD2. After removal of 4 bases from V and 5 bases from J, the junction contained 4 bases not matched to a gene. CDR3 length equals 13 residues. Per germline, CDR1 GTSNPN and CDR2 SVGIG (reference sequence). CDR3 sequence (DNA): TGTGCCTGGAAGCTAGCGGGAGCCGAGACCCAGTACTTC. Translation gives CAWKLAGAETQYF.

This sequence joins TRBV28 and TRBJ2-2, with TRBD1 identical over 10 bases. Germline-derived CDR1 and CDR2 are MDHEN and SYDVKM. The J segment lost 2 bases and the V segment lost 3 bases, leaving 3 bases of the junction unmatched. The CDR3 is 16 amino acids. CDR3 sequence reads: CASSLGDRGNTGELFF. CDR3 coding DNA: TGTGCCAGCAGTTTGGGGGACAGGGGTAACACCGGGGAGCTGTTTTTT.

The V gene is TRBV19, the J gene TRBJ2-2; TRBD2 agrees at 12 bases. The germline V gene encodes CDR1 LNHDA and CDR2 SQIVND (reference sequence). The trim removed 3 bases at V and 5 bases at J, leaving 4 bases unmatched. This CDR3 comprises 16 residues. CDR3 coding DNA: TGTGCCAGTAGTATCCTGGGGACTAGCGGGACCGGGGAGCTGTTTTTT. It specifies CASSILGTSGTGELFF.

The V gene is TRBV7-9, the J gene TRBJ1-3, with 7 bases aligning to TRBD1. Looked up from germline, CDR1 is SEHNR and CDR2 is FQNEAQ (reference sequence). This CDR3 is built from 16 residues. After removal of 0 bases from V and 0 bases from J, the junction contained 2 bases not matched to a gene. CDR3 DNA sequence: TGTGCCAGCAGCTTAGCGTCAGGGGGCTCTGGAAACACCATATATTTT. It yields the protein CASSLASGGSGNTIYF.

The chain links TRBV6-5 to TRBJ2-1, with no clear D. The V gene lost 6 bases and the J gene lost 8 bases, with 11 bases spanning the gap. The length of the CDR3 is 12 residues. Germline V CDR1 and CDR2: MNHEY, SVGAGI. The CDR3, as DNA: TGTGCCAGCAGCCGTAGCTTCGATGAGCAGTTCTTC. The encoded protein is CASSRSFDEQFF.

The gene calls are TRBV15 and TRBJ1-2; tentatively, D is TRBD1 (6 bases). CDR1 is LNHNV and CDR2 is YYDKDF in the germline V gene (reference sequence). The CDR3 is 16 residues long. With 0 bases removed from V and 0 bases from J, the gap between germline ends came to 11 bases. DNA for the CDR3: TGTGCCACCAGCAGAGACAGGGGCAACGCTAACTATGGCTACACCTTC. The encoded protein is CATSRDRGNANYGYTF. Together with reference TRBV15 and TRBJ1-2, the CDR3 gives the full variable domain: DAMVIQNPRYQVTQFGKPVTLSCSQTLNHNVMYWYQQKSSQAPKLLFHYYDKDFNNEADTPDNFQSRRPNTSFCFLDIRSPGLGDTAMYLCATSRDRGNANYGYTFGSGTRLTVV.

The chain has TRBV28 and TRBJ1-1, with 7 bases aligning to TRBD1. The CDR3 has 15 residues. Trimming cost V 6 bases and J 5 bases; bases outside gene matches: 12. Germline V gene data show CDR1 as MDHEN and CDR2 as SYDVKM. The CDR3, as DNA: TGTGCCAGCAGCCGACCGACAGGGACTGGGACTGAAGCTTTCTTT. Protein product: CASSRPTGTGTEAFF.

The chain is built from TRBV29-1 and TRBJ2-7, with TRBD2 matching 8 bases. J gave up 2 bases and V 4 bases, and 4 bases lay outside the gene matches. CDR3 length: 13 amino acids. Germline-derived CDR1 and CDR2 are SQVTM and ANQGSEA. This CDR3 reads CSVGAGGTYEQYF. CDR3 nucleotide sequence: TGCAGCGTTGGGGCGGGGGGCACCTACGAGCAGTACTTC.

A word on this clone: Other DNA sequences within the sample encode an identical CDR3. The chain employs TRBV6-5 and TRBJ1-5; D call uncertain. Germline CDR1 reads MNHEY; CDR2 reads SVGAGI. The CDR3 loop spans 15 amino acids. V gave up 0 bases and J gave up 2 bases, with 8 bases separating them. CDR3 sequence: CASSYSGSGNQPQHF. Written as DNA, the CDR3 is TGTGCCAGCAGTTACTCAGGGTCGGGCAATCAGCCCCAGCATTTT.

The CDR3 loop reads CASSLSSGGTYEQYF. CDR3 DNA sequence: TGTGCCAGCAGCTTATCCAGCGGGGGCACCTACGAGCAGTACTTC. V usage is TRBV7-9 and J usage is TRBJ2-7, with 8 bases fitting TRBD2. The CDR3 runs 15 residues. J gave up 2 bases and V 2 bases, and 5 bases lay outside the gene matches. Germline loops: CDR1 SEHNR, CDR2 FQNEAQ (reference sequence).

CDR3 sequence: CAGKRETHTEAFF. CDR3 in DNA: TGTGCCGGTAAGCGGGAGACCCACACTGAAGCTTTCTTT. J is TRBJ1-1 and V is TRBV10-3; the D is unclear. V shed 11 bases and J shed 3 bases, with 16 bases lying between them. Germline assignment: CDR1 ENHRY and CDR2 SYGVKD. The CDR3 runs to 13 residues.

This chain uses TRBV4-3 with TRBJ2-1; 7 positions match TRBD2. Germline assignment: CDR1 LGHNA and CDR2 YSLEER. This CDR3 spans 15 amino acids. V gave up 2 bases and J gave up 6 bases; unmatched junction bases: 7. The CDR3 loop reads CASSQWRTSINEQFF. CDR3 DNA sequence: TGCGCCAGCAGCCAATGGAGGACTAGTATCAATGAGCAGTTCTTC.

The J gene is TRBJ2-4, the V gene TRBV7-2, with 7 nucleotides matching TRBD1. With 4 bases clipped from V and 0 bases from J, the junction kept 12 bases outside the gene matches. CDR1 and CDR2 (germline): SGHTA, FQGNSA. This CDR3 spans 18 amino acids. The CDR3, as DNA: TGTGCCAGCAGCTCAGGGACAGCATCACTACCAGCCAAAAACATTCAGTACTTC. Amino acids: CASSSGTASLPAKNIQYF. The whole variable domain, filled in from reference TRBV7-2 and TRBJ2-4, reads GAGVSQSPSNKVTEKGKDVELRCDPISGHTALYWYRQSLGQGLEFLIYFQGNSAPDKSGLPSDRFSAERTGGSVSTLTIQRTQQEDSAVYLCASSSGTASLPAKNIQYFGAGTRLSVL.

The chain has TRBV5-1 and TRBJ1-1, with D perhaps TRBD1 (6 bases). The length of the CDR3 is 12 residues. In germline, CDR1 is SGHRS, CDR2 YFSETQ. Deletions cut 4 bases from V and 6 bases from J, with 10 bases between. CDR3 residues: CASSRQASEAFF. The CDR3 bases are TGCGCCAGCAGCCGACAGGCATCTGAAGCTTTCTTT.

J is TRBJ1-5 and V is TRBV7-2; tentatively, D is TRBD1 (5 bases). The V gene's germline CDR1 is SGHTA and CDR2 FQGNSA. There are 15 residues in the CDR3. V dropped 0 bases and J dropped 2 bases, with 8 bases sitting between them. Written as DNA, the CDR3 is TGTGCCAGCAGCTTAGCGCAGGGAGGCAATCAGCCCCAGCATTTT. Encoded protein: CASSLAQGGNQPQHF.

The gene calls are TRBV6-5 and TRBJ2-3; no reliable D call. Germline V gene data show CDR1 as MNHEY and CDR2 as SVGAGI. The CDR3 has 14 residues. The ends were cut back, 3 bases at V and 2 bases at J, with 9 bases in the middle. The CDR3 reads CASSYYRATDTQYF. Here the CDR3 DNA reads TGTGCCAGCAGTTATTATCGGGCCACAGATACGCAGTATTTT.

The chain combines TRBV5-5 with TRBJ1-2, with 8 bases aligning to TRBD1. This CDR3 has 17 amino acids. Losses at the gene ends were 0 bases for V and 8 bases for J; bases not matched to a gene: 15. Germline V gene lookup returns CDR1 SGHKS and CDR2 YYEKEE (reference sequence). Here the CDR3 reads CASSLAVTPGGGRGYTF. The CDR3 DNA reads as TGTGCCAGCAGCTTGGCCGTAACCCCAGGGGGCGGGAGAGGCTACACCTTC.